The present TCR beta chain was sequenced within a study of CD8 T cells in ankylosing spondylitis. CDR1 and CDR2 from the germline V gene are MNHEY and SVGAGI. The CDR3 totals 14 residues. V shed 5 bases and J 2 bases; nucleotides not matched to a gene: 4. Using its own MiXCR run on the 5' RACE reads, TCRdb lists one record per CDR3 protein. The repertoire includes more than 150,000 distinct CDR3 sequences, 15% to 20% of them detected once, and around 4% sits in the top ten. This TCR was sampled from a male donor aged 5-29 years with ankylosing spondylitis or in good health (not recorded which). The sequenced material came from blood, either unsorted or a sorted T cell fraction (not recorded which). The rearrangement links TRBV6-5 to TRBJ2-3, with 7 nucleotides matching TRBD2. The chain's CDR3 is CASSRDYHTDTQYF. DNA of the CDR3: TGTGCCAGCAGTCGGGACTACCACACAGATACGCAGTATTTT.